This TCR beta chain was profiled in a study of blood T cell repertoires in COVID-19. About the study: Specimens from acute and convalescent COVID-19 originated in the United States, Italy and Spain.

J lost 4 bases, V lost 6 bases, and 9 bases had no gene match. This CDR3 is built from 14 residues. Germline CDR1 reads GTSNPN; CDR2 reads SVGIG (reference sequence). Self-reported history from a screening survey and questionnaire set each donor's cohort. TCRdb keeps only in-frame clones here, not all; method: immunoSEQ multiplex PCR. The data contain fewer than 250,000 clones, approximately 90% of them singletons. The sample consisted of PBMCs or T cells enriched from blood (not recorded which). This rearrangement joins TRBV30 to TRBJ2-7, with 10 bases identical to TRBD2. The origin of this receptor is a woman aged 40 to 55 in a cohort exposed to, infected with or recovered from COVID-19 (not recorded which). CDR3 DNA: TGTGCCTGCACTAGCGGGAAAGGGTTATACGAGCAGTACTTC. It encodes CACTSGKGLYEQYF.